The source of this T cell receptor (beta chain) is a study of cytomegalovirus exposure and HLA in healthy donors. To note about this clone: The target antigen is unknown. Sequence at one end of the junction differs from germline and may be a read error.

Regarding the study as a whole: Prior analysis indicated that the majority of TCR beta V segments exhibited productivity approximately 87% or approximately 30% of the time. A missense variant in DCLRE1C was later tied to TCR beta V- and J-gene trimming. Later analysis reportedly placed an Asian-associated ancestry cluster below the approximately 680-donor mean in N-insertions. In a later analysis, the majority of CMV-associated beta chains seemingly showed HLA restriction.

Germline V gene data show CDR1 as SGHAT and CDR2 as FQNNGV. The CDR3 sequence is 14 residues long. The PCR had 60 Vbeta and 13 Jbeta primers. Profiling relied on immunoSEQ multiplex PCR, and the TCRdb table lists in-frame clones only, not all of them. Its listing shows 180,000 or so clones. The sample was PBMCs. V and J are TRBV11-2 and TRBJ2-1; perhaps TRBD2 as D (6 bases). The receptor's source is a young woman in good health and CMV-seropositive. CDR3 amino acids: CASSSLSGYSEQFF. The CDR3 DNA is TGTGCCAGCAGCTCGTTGAGCGGGTACAGTGAGCAGTTCTTC.